This passage covers 10 T cell receptor beta chains from one sample sequenced in a study of T-cell reconstitution after alpha-beta-depleted transplantation in children. Researchers prepared the TCRbeta library using unique molecular identifiers, the study reports. TCRdb re-derived calls from the PCR reads in MiXCR, one entry per CDR3 protein. The data show fewer than 350,000 distinct CDR3 sequences, approximately 10% seen once. The sequences come from peripheral blood, collected 180 days after TCRalphabeta/CD19-depleted stem cell transplant. The receptors shown here come from a male patient aged 2-9 years who had a stem cell transplant for chronic granulomatous disease, so the T cells may come from the graft donor.

This clonotype was seen repeatedly, ten times or more. V gene TRBV29-1 combines with J gene TRBJ2-3; TRBD2 agrees at 8 bases. CDR1 and CDR2 from the germline V gene are SQVTM and ANQGSEA. The ends lost 3 bases at V and 2 bases at J; junction bases unmatched: 7. This CDR3 has 15 amino acids. The CDR3 nucleotides are TGCAGCGTTGATGGGTTAGCGGGGTCCACAGATACGCAGTATTTT. Translated, it gives CSVDGLAGSTDTQYF.

A few counts support this clonotype. The chain links TRBV18 to TRBJ1-6; D remains ambiguous. Germline V gives CDR1 KGHSH, CDR2 LQKENI. The length of the CDR3 is 15 residues. V shed 3 bases and J shed 0 bases, with 6 bases lying between them. The CDR3: CASSPSSSYNSPLHF. The CDR3 region has the DNA TGTGCCAGCTCACCCTCTAGCTCCTATAATTCACCCCTCCACTTT. The full variable domain, its missing parts supplied by reference TRBV18 and TRBJ1-6, is NAGVMQNPRHLVRRRGQEARLRCSPMKGHSHVYWYRQLPEEGLKFMVYLQKENIIDESGMPKERFSAEFPKEGPSILRIQQVVRGDSAAYFCASSPSSSYNSPLHFGNGTRLTVT.

The rearrangement links TRBV7-2 to TRBJ2-1, with TRBD2 matching 12 bases. V lost 1 base to trimming and J lost 8 bases; unmatched junction nucleotides: 9. The CDR3 totals 17 residues. The germline V gene encodes CDR1 SGHTA and CDR2 FQGNSA. The chain's CDR3 is CASSLVLAGGAGYEQFF. In DNA, the CDR3 is TGTGCCAGCAGCTTAGTGCTAGCGGGGGGGGCAGGCTATGAGCAGTTCTTC. The variable domain in full, completed from reference TRBV7-2 and TRBJ2-1, reads GAGVSQSPSNKVTEKGKDVELRCDPISGHTALYWYRQSLGQGLEFLIYFQGNSAPDKSGLPSDRFSAERTGGSVSTLTIQRTQQEDSAVYLCASSLVLAGGAGYEQFFGPGTRLTVL.

This clonotype was counted only a few times. This rearrangement joins TRBV12-3 or TRBV12-4 to TRBJ2-2, with TRBD2 identical over 7 bases. Trimming removed 3 bases from V and 1 base from J; junction bases left unmatched: 2. This CDR3 is built from 15 residues. The CDR3 spells CASSFSSGNTGELFF. The CDR3 nucleotides are TGTGCCAGCAGTTTCTCTAGCGGGAACACCGGGGAGCTGTTTTTT.

This clonotype was seen repeatedly, ten times or more. The gene calls are TRBV29-1 and TRBJ2-3; D remains ambiguous. The V and J ends lost 2 bases and 2 bases respectively, with 11 bases between them. The CDR3 runs 14 residues. The germline gives CDR1 SQVTM, CDR2 ANQGSEA. CDR3 protein: CSVESTPYTDTQYF. CDR3 DNA: TGCAGCGTTGAATCAACACCGTACACAGATACGCAGTATTTT.

This clonotype was found many times. The chain combines TRBV6-1 with TRBJ1-2; the D is unclear. Trimming took off 6 bases at V and 5 bases at J, with 16 bases between the two ends. Germline assignment: CDR1 MNHNS and CDR2 SASEGT. The CDR3 is 14 residues long. CDR3 bases: TGTGCCAGCAGCCCTAACGGGTTATTGTATGGCTACACCTTC. The encoded protein is CASSPNGLLYGYTF.

This clonotype was recorded many times. The chain uses TRBV20-1 and TRBJ2-2; the match to TRBD2 covers 8 bases. Germline CDR1 and CDR2: DFQATT and SNEGSKA (reference sequence). CDR3 size: 13 residues. V was pared by 6 bases and J by 6 bases, with 6 bases of the junction left unmatched. The CDR3 reads CSAQREMAGELFF. DNA for the CDR3: TGCAGTGCCCAGCGGGAGATGGCCGGGGAGCTGTTTTTT.

This clonotype was seen repeatedly, ten times or more. The chain employs TRBV6-1 and TRBJ2-1; 10 bases fit TRBD1. With 4 bases clipped from V and 8 bases from J, the junction kept 14 bases outside the gene matches. This CDR3 spans 17 amino acids. The V gene's germline CDR1 is MNHNS and CDR2 SASEGT. CDR3 coding DNA: TGTGCCAGCAGTGGAAGACAGGGGGCAGTCTTTTTAGATGAGCAGTTCTTC. Its translation: CASSGRQGAVFLDEQFF.

In this sample, this clonotype turned up many times. V is TRBV4-1 and J is TRBJ2-5; 7 bases match TRBD1. Trimming removed 2 bases from V and 3 bases from J; junction bases left unmatched: 3. The CDR3 runs to 14 residues. CDR1 is MGHRA, CDR2 YSYEKL, per germline. This chain's CDR3 is CASSQQTGKETQYF. The DNA for the CDR3 is TGCGCCAGCAGCCAACAGACAGGGAAAGAGACCCAGTACTTC.

A remark on this clonotype: This clone may be a read error of a much larger clone one base away. The chain couples TRBV6-5 to TRBJ2-7, with 7 bases fitting TRBD2. The CDR3 runs 15 residues. From germline, CDR1 is MNHEY and CDR2 SVGAGI. The V gene end was trimmed by 2 bases and the J gene end by 3 bases; junction bases not matched to a gene: 7. The CDR3 here is CASSYGLGGNYEQYF. For the CDR3, the DNA is TGTGCCAGCAGTTACGGGTTGGGGGGGAACTACGAGCAGTACTTC.